The sequence of this T cell receptor (beta chain) was determined in a study of shared clonotypes between healthy human individuals. This CDR3 spans 11 amino acids. Trimming left V 5 bases short and J 7 bases short, with 5 bases between. CDR1 is LNHNV and CDR2 is YYDKDF in the germline V gene (reference sequence). Healthy HIV-negative adults with no recent acute infections or vaccinations were recruited as donors. Regarding the study as a whole: Sampling covered blood only; tissue repertoires likely differ. Shared across a few donors were around 5% of the naive CD4 clonotypes.

The authors ran the assay at deep level. TCRdb keeps only in-frame clones here, not all; method: immunoSEQ multiplex PCR. The sample yields 2 million to 3 million clones, under 95% seen once. Points on this clone: Its antigen is undetermined.

The chain is built from TRBV15 and TRBJ2-2; D ambiguous. Sample: naive CD4+ T cells from PBMCs. Stated subset: CD45RA+ positively selected. The origin of this receptor is a man younger than 35 in good health. Some clones in this sample may be carry-over from other donors' samples. CDR3 nucleotide sequence: TGTGCCACCAGCTTCCACGGGGAGCTGTTTTTT. It codes for CATSFHGELFF. The whole variable domain, remainder taken from reference TRBV15 and TRBJ2-2, is DAMVIQNPRYQVTQFGKPVTLSCSQTLNHNVMYWYQQKSSQAPKLLFHYYDKDFNNEADTPDNFQSRRPNTSFCFLDIRSPGLGDTAMYLCATSFHGELFFGEGSRLTVL.